Listed below are T cell receptor beta chains from one sample, sequenced in a study of cytomegalovirus exposure and HLA in healthy donors. TCRdb's table, derived via immunoSEQ multiplex PCR, lists solely in-frame clones and lacks some. The sample holds 240,000 or so clones, 82% seen once. Sequencing used PBMCs. These receptors came from a woman between 35 and 50 years old in good health and CMV-seropositive. The CDR3 runs from the conserved cysteine through the conserved F or W. D genes are given only for firm matches. The listing skips clone size in some rows; elsewhere it reads once, few, many or a size class.

TRBJ1-6,NA,TRBV11-1,NA,CASSPFRGDSPLHF,TGTGCCAGCAGCCCCTTTCGGGGGGATTCACCCCTCCACTTT
TRBJ2-5,NA,TRBV30,NA,CAAVGEGLYF,TGTGCGGCTGTCGGGGAAGGCCTGTACTTC
TRBJ1-6,NA,TRBV27,NA,CASNRDGEDSPLHF,TGTGCCAGCAACAGAGACGGGGAGGATTCACCCCTCCACTTT
TRBJ2-3,NA,TRBV9,NA,CASSANTDTQYF,TGTGCCAGCAGCGCAAACACAGATACGCAGTATTTT
TRBJ1-5,NA,TRBV19,NA,CASLRTDSYNQPQHF,TGTGCCAGCCTCAGGACAGACTCTTACAATCAGCCCCAGCATTTT
TRBJ2-3,once,TRBV7-9,NA,CASSLGSTDTQYF,TGTGCCAGCAGCTTAGGTTCGACAGATACGCAGTATTTT
TRBJ1-1,NA,TRBV15,NA,CATSRETSNTEAFF,TGTGCCACCAGCAGAGAAACGAGTAACACTGAAGCTTTCTTT
TRBJ2-1,NA,TRBV5-1,NA,CASSLGGRSSYNEQFF,TGCGCCAGCAGCTTGGGAGGGCGGAGCTCCTACAATGAGCAGTTCTTC
TRBJ1-4,NA,TRBV4-2,TRBD1,CASSQVGTGAVEKLFF,TGTGCCAGCAGCCAAGTAGGGACAGGGGCCGTTGAAAAACTGTTTTTT
TRBJ2-7,few,TRBV4-2,TRBD2,CASSHRTSGRIYEQYF,TGTGCCAGCAGCCACCGGACTAGCGGGAGGATCTACGAGCAGTACTTC
TRBJ1-2,few,TRBV7-9,TRBD1,CASSSRDRANYGYTF,TGTGCCAGCAGCTCCCGGGACAGGGCTAACTATGGCTACACCTTC
TRBJ2-7,NA,TRBV19,TRBD1,CASTLRGGIPTYEQYF,TGTGCCAGTACCCTGAGAGGGGGCATCCCCACCTACGAGCAGTACTTC
TRBJ1-3,NA,TRBV10-1,TRBD1,CASSETLGQSSGNTIYF,TGCGCCAGCAGTGAAACCCTGGGACAGAGCTCTGGAAACACCATATATTTT
TRBJ2-5,NA,TRBV13,TRBD1,CASSLAGQGLETQYF,TGTGCCAGCAGCTTAGCAGGACAGGGTTTGGAGACCCAGTACTTC
TRBJ2-2,NA,TRBV11-1,NA,CASSLAEGRNTGELFF,TGTGCCAGCAGCTTAGCTGAAGGGAGGAACACCGGGGAGCTGTTTTTT
TRBJ2-2,NA,TRBV19,NA,CASTSPGEPTLTGELFF,TGTGCCAGTACCTCCCCTGGGGAGCCGACCCTTACCGGGGAGCTGTTTTTT
TRBJ2-3,NA,TRBV9,NA,CASSAGSTSTDTQYF,TGTGCCAGCAGCGCCGGGTCAACTAGCACAGATACGCAGTATTTT
TRBJ2-7,NA,TRBV5-1,TRBD2,CASSLVGGGDSYEQYF,TGCGCCAGCAGCTTGGTGGGTGGGGGGGACTCCTACGAGCAGTACTTC
TRBJ1-2,once,TRBV2,TRBD1,CASSGTGVSYGYTF,TGTGCCAGCAGTGGGACAGGGGTGAGCTATGGCTACACCTTC
TRBJ2-1,NA,TRBV4-3,TRBD2,CASSQRTSGKGNEQFF,TGCGCCAGCAGCCAAAGGACTAGCGGGAAAGGAAATGAGCAGTTCTTC